This entry lists 2 T cell receptor beta chains sequenced from one sample in a study of post-analysis software for immune sequencing data. Broader study findings: Comparison of patients with controls showed about 5 TRBV segments more frequent in patients, TRBV5-6, TRBV5-1 and TRBV20-1 among them.

Their antigen targets remain unknown. Unique molecular identifiers were present in the TCR beta cDNA libraries. Each CDR3 protein gets one entry after TCRdb re-called the PCR reads with MiXCR. The sample holds fewer than 550,000 distinct CDR3 sequences, around 36% seen once. The sample comprised blood. The origin of the receptors is a girl aged 2-17 years with multiple sclerosis.

This clonotype came up a few times. The chain links TRBV4-2 to TRBJ1-4; TRBD1 is a possible D gene (6 bases). CDR3 length: 15 residues. Trimming removed 4 bases at V and 6 bases at J, with 15 bases between. The germline CDR1 and CDR2 sequences are LGHNA and YNFKEQ. CDR3 amino acids: CASSLETGIDEKLFF. The CDR3, as DNA: TGTGCCAGCAGCCTAGAGACAGGAATCGATGAAAAACTGTTTTTT.

This rearrangement joins TRBV29-1 to TRBJ2-7; perhaps TRBD1 as D (5 bases). Germline lookup yields CDR1 SQVTM and CDR2 ANQGSEA. Trimming took 2 bases from V and 3 from J, leaving 11 bases between them. This CDR3 region has 13 residues. The CDR3 protein is CSVELKGHYEQYF. The CDR3 DNA reads as TGCAGCGTTGAACTTAAGGGGCACTACGAGCAGTACTTC.